Presented here are 29 T cell receptor beta chains from one specimen sequenced in a study of glioma-infiltrating T cells. Using RNA template, CDR3s of TCR alpha and beta were amplified with iRepertoire arm-PCR. MiXCR was run by TCRdb on the multiplex PCR reads, yielding one entry per CDR3 protein. This table holds more than 300,000 distinct CDR3 sequences, 41% found once. Sequenced sample: glioma tissue, nonneoplastic brain tissue, or PBMCs (not recorded which). These TCRs come from a human donor with low-grade glioma or glioblastoma, undergoing nonglioma brain surgery, or in good health (not recorded which).

This clonotype showed up many times. This chain links TRBV6-5 with TRBJ1-1, with TRBD1 as a possible D gene (5 bases). CDR1 is MNHEY and CDR2 is SVGAGI in the germline V gene. This CDR3 is 13 amino acids long. The V end was cut by 2 bases, the J end by 4 bases, with 8 bases between. The CDR3 loop reads CASSYGGSTEAFF. DNA for the CDR3: TGTGCCAGCAGTTACGGGGGTAGCACTGAAGCTTTCTTT.

The V call is TRBV19, the J call TRBJ1-1, with a weak D call TRBD1 (6 bases). Trimming left V 7 bases short and J 6 bases short, with 18 bases between. Germline V gives CDR1 LNHDA, CDR2 SQIVND (reference sequence). The CDR3 contains 14 residues. Here the CDR3 DNA reads TGTGCCAGTACCCCCCGGGGACATCAGCCTGAAGCTTTCTTT. The encoded protein is CASTPRGHQPEAFF.

The genes are TRBV12-3 or TRBV12-4 and TRBJ2-3; a possible D gene is TRBD2 (7 bases). Between the trimmed V and J ends, which lost 9 bases and 1 base, there was a span of 14 bases. This CDR3 is 14 amino acids long. The CDR3 DNA is TGTGCCAGTAACGGGGGGCGCGGCACAGATACGCAGTATTTT. This sequence encodes CASNGGRGTDTQYF.

This clonotype was found many times. CDR3 DNA: TGCAGTGCTAGCGGGATGTGGGATACGCAGTATTTT. This gives the protein CSASGMWDTQYF. The chain recombines TRBV20-1 with TRBJ2-3; the D gene is possibly TRBD2 (5 bases). The V gene's germline CDR1 is DFQATT and CDR2 SNEGSKA (reference sequence). V was cut by 3 bases and J by 6 bases, with 10 bases left in between. This CDR3 comprises 12 residues.

The chain is built from TRBV14 and TRBJ2-7; no firm D call. Germline V lookup: CDR1 SGHDN, CDR2 FVKESK. The CDR3 contains 13 residues. With 4 bases removed from V and 0 bases from J, the gap between germline ends came to 7 bases. Here the CDR3 reads CASSRRSSYEQYF. The CDR3 nucleotides read TGTGCCAGCAGCCGCAGGAGCTCCTACGAGCAGTACTTC.

Comments on this clonotype: Possible read error: a much larger clone is one base away. CDR3 sequence: CASSSLTTSGVNNEQSF. CDR3 DNA: TGTGCCAGCAGTTCCCTCACGACTAGCGGGGTTAACAATGAGCAGTCCTTC. The chain carries TRBV28 and TRBJ2-1, with TRBD2 identical over 11 bases. The germline V gene encodes CDR1 MDHEN and CDR2 SYDVKM. The CDR3 extends over 17 amino acids.

This chain's CDR3 is CSALTSYEQYF. For the CDR3, the DNA is TGCAGTGCTCTGACTAGCTACGAGCAGTACTTC. This chain connects TRBV20-1 to TRBJ2-7; perhaps TRBD2 as D (6 bases). Germline lookup yields CDR1 DFQATT and CDR2 SNEGSKA (reference sequence). CDR3 length: 11 amino acids. Trimming took off 5 bases at V and 3 bases at J, with 8 bases between the two ends.

This clonotype was picked up many times. The chain couples TRBV7-2 to TRBJ2-7, with unresolved D. Per germline, CDR1 SGHTA and CDR2 FQGNSA. CDR3 length equals 13 residues. Trimming cost V 1 base and J 2 bases, with 6 bases left between them. In DNA, the CDR3 is TGTGCCAGCAGCTTAGTTCTCACCTACGAGCAGTACTTC. Encoded protein: CASSLVLTYEQYF.

Notes on this clonotype: The junction and the germline gene differ at one end; a read error may be behind it. The chain employs TRBV20-1 and TRBJ1-2; the D is unclear. Germline V gives CDR1 DFQATT, CDR2 SNEGSKA (reference sequence). The CDR3 is 14 amino acids. The chain's CDR3 is CRASLSGKTYGYTF. Written as DNA, the CDR3 is TGCAGAGCTAGCCTCTCCGGGAAGACTTATGGCTACACCTTC.

The chain combines TRBV12-3 or TRBV12-4 with TRBJ2-1; 8 bases align to TRBD2. This CDR3 contains 13 residues. The J segment lost 8 bases and the V segment lost 6 bases, leaving 6 bases of the junction unmatched. This CDR3 reads CASSLSGSYEQFF. CDR3 DNA sequence: TGTGCCAGCAGCCTAAGCGGGAGCTATGAGCAGTTCTTC.

The chain employs TRBV12-3 or TRBV12-4 and TRBJ2-1, with 8 positions matching TRBD2. The trim removed 2 bases at V and 6 bases at J, leaving 6 bases unmatched. The length of the CDR3 is 15 residues. CDR3 sequence reads: CASSLLAGQSNEQFF. The CDR3 DNA reads as TGTGCCAGCAGTTTACTAGCGGGTCAGAGCAATGAGCAGTTCTTC.

The rearrangement joins TRBV30 to TRBJ1-2, with no clear D. Germline CDR1 GTSNPN, CDR2 SVGIG (reference sequence). This CDR3 contains 14 residues. V lost 2 bases and J lost 0, with 10 bases in between. The CDR3 DNA is TGTGCCTGGAGTTCCACGGGAGCTAACTATGGCTACACCTTC. Encoded protein: CAWSSTGANYGYTF.

The sample holds many counts of this clonotype. J is TRBJ2-1 and V is TRBV2; D is possibly TRBD1 or TRBD2 (5 bases each). The CDR3 spans 11 residues. The germline V gene encodes CDR1 SNHLY and CDR2 FYNNEI. Trimming removed 3 bases from V and 9 bases from J, with 6 bases in between. CDR3 loop: CASSERGEQFF. CDR3 bases: TGTGCCAGCAGTGAGAGGGGTGAGCAGTTCTTC. Full variable domain (rest looked up from reference TRBV2 and TRBJ2-1): EPEVTQTPSHQVTQMGQEVILRCVPISNHLYFYWYRQILGQKVEFLVSFYNNEISEKSEIFDDQFSVERPDGSNFTLKIRSTKLEDSAMYFCASSERGEQFFGPGTRLTVL.

This chain uses TRBV12-3 or TRBV12-4 with TRBJ1-1; the match to TRBD1 covers 9 bases. CDR3 size: 17 residues. Trimming took 1 base from V and 4 from J; bases not matched to a gene: 10. The CDR3 DNA follows: TGTGCCAGCAGTTTAGTTAACAGGGGGCTGAGTCGCACTGAAGCTTTCTTT. It yields the protein CASSLVNRGLSRTEAFF.

This clonotype has more than one count but fewer than ten. This rearrangement joins TRBV7-9 to TRBJ1-1; possible D gene TRBD1, 6 bases. Germline V lookup: CDR1 SEHNR, CDR2 FQNEAQ (reference sequence). V lost 2 bases to trimming and J lost 0 bases, with 10 bases between them. The CDR3 covers 15 residues. In DNA, the CDR3 is TGTGCCAGCAGCTTAATTCGGGACATGAACACTGAAGCTTTCTTT. Residues: CASSLIRDMNTEAFF.

This clonotype was seen a few times. This chain links TRBV4-1 with TRBJ1-5; no reliable D call. This CDR3 region has 15 residues. Germline loops: CDR1 MGHRA, CDR2 YSYEKL. V lost 5 bases, J lost 2 bases, and 13 bases lay in between. CDR3 sequence reads: CASSSQITGNQPQHF. The CDR3 DNA follows: TGCGCCAGCAGCTCCCAGATCACCGGCAATCAGCCCCAGCATTTT.

The rearrangement joins TRBV7-9 to TRBJ2-1; TRBD1 matches at 7 bases. With 8 bases clipped from V and 4 bases from J, the junction kept 8 bases outside the gene matches. CDR1 SEHNR and CDR2 FQNEAQ come from the germline V gene (reference sequence). The CDR3 sequence is 14 residues long. The CDR3, as DNA: TGTGCCAGCGTTAATGGGACAGATTACAATGAGCAGTTCTTC. Amino acid sequence: CASVNGTDYNEQFF.

This clonotype was seen ten or more times. Here the CDR3 DNA reads TGTGCCAGCAGTCCCCTCATTTTGCTAGCCAGGGGGACCCAGTACTTC. It translates to CASSPLILLARGTQYF. The chain is built from TRBV27 and TRBJ2-5; D possibly corresponds to TRBD1 (6 bases). Germline CDR1 reads MNHEY; CDR2 reads SMNVEV (reference sequence). Trimming took off 5 bases at V and 7 bases at J, with 23 bases between the two ends. This CDR3 contains 16 residues.

The rearrangement joins TRBV20-1 to TRBJ1-5; a possible D gene is TRBD1 (6 bases). Trimming removed 0 bases at V and 7 bases at J, with 13 bases between. Germline values: CDR1 DFQATT, CDR2 SNEGSKA (reference sequence). This CDR3 spans 14 amino acids. The CDR3 sequence is CSAREGSGGQPQHF. The CDR3 DNA is TGCAGTGCTAGAGAAGGCAGCGGGGGCCAGCCCCAGCATTTT.

This clonotype has just a few counts. The chain joins TRBV4-2 to TRBJ2-7; D possibly corresponds to TRBD2 (5 bases). The CDR3 is 15 amino acids. The V gene's germline CDR1 is LGHNA and CDR2 YNFKEQ. V was trimmed by 0 bases and J by 5 bases, leaving 14 bases between them. The CDR3 DNA sequence: TGTGCCAGCAGCCAAGAATTGGGAGCGTTCCACGAGCAGTACTTC. This translates into CASSQELGAFHEQYF.

In this sample, this clonotype turned up many times. The chain employs TRBV27 and TRBJ1-6, with TRBD1 identical over 12 bases. CDR1 is MNHEY and CDR2 is SMNVEV in the germline V gene (reference sequence). CDR3 length equals 15 residues. V shed 5 bases and J 10 bases; nucleotides not matched to a gene: 6. The CDR3: CASSEPGQGASPLHF. In DNA form, the CDR3 reads TGTGCCAGCAGTGAACCGGGACAGGGGGCCTCACCCCTCCACTTT.

This clonotype was seen only a few times. The rearrangement uses TRBV4-1 and TRBJ2-1; unclear D gene. The length of the CDR3 is 14 residues. V was pared by 0 bases and J by 5 bases, with 8 bases between. Germline CDR1 reads MGHRA; CDR2 reads YSYEKL. The CDR3 sequence: CASSQEIRNNEQFF. The CDR3 coding sequence is TGCGCCAGCAGCCAAGAGATTAGGAACAATGAGCAGTTCTTC.

The V gene is TRBV2, the J gene TRBJ1-2, with D possibly matching TRBD1 (5 bases). The CDR3 runs to 12 residues. V gave up 3 bases and J gave up 10 bases, with 12 bases separating them. The V gene's germline CDR1 is SNHLY and CDR2 FYNNEI. The CDR3, as DNA: TGTGCCAGCAGTGATGTACAGGTGGACTACACCTTC. Its protein product is CASSDVQVDYTF. Full variable domain (missing parts from reference TRBV2 and TRBJ1-2): EPEVTQTPSHQVTQMGQEVILRCVPISNHLYFYWYRQILGQKVEFLVSFYNNEISEKSEIFDDQFSVERPDGSNFTLKIRSTKLEDSAMYFCASSDVQVDYTFGSGTRLTVV.

The chain employs TRBV7-2 and TRBJ1-1; D remains unclear. Trimming stripped 5 bases from V and 4 bases from J, with 11 bases between. Germline CDR1 SGHTA, CDR2 FQGNSA. CDR3 size: 13 residues. Here the CDR3 reads CASSLYEATEAFF. CDR3 bases: TGTGCCAGCAGCCTCTACGAGGCCACTGAAGCTTTCTTT.

For this clonotype: This sequence may be a read error, since a much larger clone differs from it by one base. V is TRBV28 and J is TRBJ1-5; 10 nucleotides align to TRBD1. V shed 4 bases, J shed 2 bases, and the junction held 5 bases outside the gene matches. Germline values: CDR1 MDHEN, CDR2 SYDVKM. The CDR3 contains 16 residues. The chain's CDR3 is CASSSFGTGGNQPQHF. In nucleotides, the CDR3 is TGTGCCAGCAGTTCATTCGGGACAGGGGGCAATCAGCCCCAGCATTTT.

V and J are TRBV7-9 and TRBJ1-2; TRBD1 matches 8 bases. With 5 bases clipped from V and 4 bases from J, the junction kept 9 bases outside the gene matches. Germline V gives CDR1 SEHNR, CDR2 FQNEAQ (reference sequence). The CDR3 is made up of 15 amino acids. This chain's CDR3 is CASSPGQGGLYGYTF. The CDR3 DNA reads TGTGCCAGCAGCCCCGGACAGGGAGGCCTCTATGGCTACACCTTC. The full variable domain, completed using reference TRBV7-9 and TRBJ1-2, is DTGVSQNPRHKITKRGQNVTFRCDPISEHNRLYWYRQTLGQGPEFLTYFQNEAQLEKSRLLSDRFSAERPKGSFSTLEIQRTEQGDSAMYLCASSPGQGGLYGYTFGSGTRLTVV.

The chain has TRBV6-5 and TRBJ2-7; D perhaps matches TRBD2 (6 bases). CDR3 size: 15 residues. Germline values: CDR1 MNHEY, CDR2 SVGAGI. With 0 bases removed from V and 0 bases from J, the gap between germline ends came to 9 bases. This CDR3 is CASSYSGSISYEQYF. CDR3 nucleotides: TGTGCCAGCAGTTACTCCGGGAGTATCTCCTACGAGCAGTACTTC.

Only a few counts were recorded for this clonotype. This chain joins TRBV20-1 and TRBJ1-5, with TRBD1 as a possible D gene (6 bases). V was clipped by 6 bases and J by 6 bases, with 15 bases between them. Per germline, CDR1 DFQATT and CDR2 SNEGSKA (reference sequence). The CDR3 length is 13 residues. The CDR3 spells CSAEPGTFQPQHF. CDR3 coding DNA: TGCAGTGCCGAGCCGGGGACATTTCAGCCCCAGCATTTT.

The chain joins TRBV20-1 to TRBJ1-2, with D unclear. V was cut by 5 bases and J by 5 bases, with 15 bases left in between. The CDR3 spans 13 residues. Germline V gives CDR1 DFQATT, CDR2 SNEGSKA (reference sequence). CDR3 in amino acids: CSARLEGGYGYTF. CDR3 sequence (DNA): TGCAGTGCTCGCCTTGAGGGAGGGTATGGCTACACCTTC.